This T cell receptor beta chain was captured in a study of blood T cell repertoires in COVID-19. The CDR3 sequence is 17 residues long. The V gene's germline CDR1 is SGDLS and CDR2 YYNGEE. V dropped 3 bases and J dropped 7; count of bases not matched to a gene: 15. Data came from immunoSEQ multiplex PCR; TCRdb stores just in-frame clones and leaves some out. Of about 270,000 clones listed, approximately 86% are singletons. The sample comprised PBMCs or T cells enriched from blood (not recorded which). The chain carries TRBV9 and TRBJ2-1, with 8 bases lining up with TRBD2. The TCR originated in a woman younger than 35 who had recovered from COVID-19. CDR3 protein: CASSARTGGGFRNEQFF. CDR3 bases: TGTGCCAGCAGCGCCCGTACTGGCGGGGGGTTTCGAAATGAGCAGTTCTTC.